This passage covers 23 T cell receptor beta chains from one sample sequenced in a study of blood T cell repertoires in COVID-19 (TCRdb year 2020). Library prep was done by the immunoSEQ multiplex PCR assay. This immuneACCESS table, as held by TCRdb, lists in-frame sequences with V and J called but not all clones. Of the missing ones, under half trace to an unresolved V gene in checked studies; the others have no known cause. Within this sample are around 140,000 clones, with more than 65% of them counted one time only. Clones ranked in the top ten supply about 9.4% of the sample. The sample comprised peripheral blood. The receptor source for this set is a man aged 60 to 75 with active or convalescent COVID-19.

The chain uses TRBV2 and TRBJ1-4, with 8 bases identical to TRBD1. The germline CDR1 and CDR2 sequences are SNHLY and FYNNEI. The length of the CDR3 is 16 residues. Trimming cost V 4 bases and J 11 bases; bases outside gene matches: 15. DNA for the CDR3: TGTGCCAGCAGTGGCGGCGGACAGGGTCTTATGTGGAAACTGTTTTTT. Its translation is CASSGGGQGLMWKLFF.

The chain joins TRBV12-5 to TRBJ1-1; no reliable D call. The germline V and J ends were trimmed by 0 bases and 7 bases, with 12 bases remaining between them. The CDR3 length is 14 residues. CDR1 and CDR2 (germline): LGHNT, FRNRAP. CDR3 residues: CASGLVPETFEAFF. The CDR3 DNA follows: TGTGCTAGTGGTTTGGTACCAGAAACCTTTGAAGCTTTCTTT.

The chain couples TRBV7-2 to TRBJ1-4; 9 nucleotides agree with TRBD1. Germline trimming cut 5 bases from V and 8 bases from J; bases unmatched to any gene: 9. CDR3 length equals 15 residues. Germline CDR1 is SGHTA and CDR2 is FQGNSA. The CDR3 sequence: CASSLLGQGDEKLFF. The CDR3 region has the DNA TGTGCCAGCAGCCTTCTGGGACAGGGAGACGAAAAACTGTTTTTT.

DNA for the CDR3: TGTGCCAGCAGCTCTTATCAGGGTTCTTCACCCCTCCACTTT. Translated, it gives CASSSYQGSSPLHF. The chain has TRBV9 and TRBJ1-6; maybe TRBD1 (5 bases). This CDR3 has 14 residues. V dropped 4 bases and J dropped 9 bases, with 14 bases sitting between them. Germline CDR1 is SGDLS and CDR2 is YYNGEE.

The CDR3 DNA sequence: TGTGCCAGCAGCTTAGGGGGACTGGGAGGGACTGAAGCTTTCTTT. Protein sequence: CASSLGGLGGTEAFF. The rearrangement uses TRBV7-2 and TRBJ1-1; the D gene is possibly TRBD1 (5 bases). This CDR3 contains 15 residues. Trimming left V 1 base short and J 5 bases short, with 14 bases between. Germline CDR1 SGHTA, CDR2 FQGNSA.

This clone has only one observation. In DNA form, the CDR3 reads TGTGCCAGCAGCTCCTACAGGACAGGGAGCACTGAAGCTTTCTTT. It translates to CASSSYRTGSTEAFF. The chain is built from TRBV7-9 and TRBJ1-1; 8 bases map to TRBD1. The trim removed 4 bases at V and 4 bases at J, leaving 8 bases unmatched. Germline CDR1 and CDR2: SEHNR and FQNEAQ (reference sequence). The CDR3 contains 15 residues.

The genes are TRBV9 and TRBJ2-1; 8 bases line up with TRBD2. Germline values: CDR1 SGDLS, CDR2 YYNGEE. This CDR3 region has 15 residues. V was clipped by 3 bases and J by 6 bases; unmatched bases: 8. The CDR3 bases are TGTGCCAGCAGCGAAAGCGGGAGAGCGCTCAATGAGCAGTTCTTC. It is translated as CASSESGRALNEQFF.

This clone was found a few times. The sample holds other DNA sequences that translate to the same CDR3. The gene calls are TRBV7-2 and TRBJ1-1; no definite D call. Trimming took off 3 bases at V and 1 base at J, with 6 bases between the two ends. The length of the CDR3 is 13 residues. The germline CDR1 and CDR2 sequences are SGHTA and FQGNSA. CDR3 protein: CASSLGKNTEAFF. The DNA for the CDR3 is TGTGCCAGCAGCTTGGGCAAGAACACTGAAGCTTTCTTT.

The chain combines TRBV6-5 with TRBJ1-5; no firm D call. Germline assignment: CDR1 MNHEY and CDR2 SVGAGI. The CDR3 is made up of 13 amino acids. Trimming stripped 6 bases from V and 5 bases from J, with 11 bases between. CDR3 in amino acids: CASRVGQYQPQHF. In DNA form, the CDR3 reads TGTGCCAGCAGAGTGGGCCAATATCAGCCCCAGCATTTT.

The J gene is TRBJ2-7, the V gene TRBV7-9; the match to TRBD1 covers 7 bases. This CDR3 is 18 amino acids long. V lost 4 bases to trimming and J lost 1 base; unmatched junction nucleotides: 16. Germline assignment: CDR1 SEHNR and CDR2 FQNEAQ (reference sequence). CDR3 sequence reads: CASSSTLLDRAKSYEQYV. Here the CDR3 DNA reads TGTGCCAGCAGCTCTACACTTCTAGACAGGGCGAAATCCTACGAGCAGTACGTC.

This chain connects TRBV28 to TRBJ1-2; 9 bases agree with TRBD1. Germline CDR1 MDHEN, CDR2 SYDVKM. V lost 2 bases, J lost 6 bases, and 7 bases stayed unmatched. The CDR3 is made up of 15 amino acids. As DNA, the CDR3 is TGTGCCAGCAGTTTAGGGACAGGGAGGAACGATGGCTACACCTTC. It encodes CASSLGTGRNDGYTF.

V is TRBV27 and J is TRBJ1-1, with TRBD1 matching over 7 bases. With V trimmed by 5 bases and J by 8 bases, 8 bases remained unmatched. The germline V gene encodes CDR1 MNHEY and CDR2 SMNVEV (reference sequence). This CDR3 spans 13 amino acids. CDR3 bases: TGTGCCAGCAGTATTGACAGGGTTACCGAAGCTTTCTTT. As protein: CASSIDRVTEAFF.

This clone is a singleton in its sample. V is TRBV5-1 and J is TRBJ2-5; 13 nucleotides align to TRBD2. The germline gives CDR1 SGHRS, CDR2 YFSETQ. The CDR3 totals 17 residues. With 4 bases clipped from V and 4 bases from J, the junction kept 10 bases outside the gene matches. CDR3 nucleotides: TGCGCCAGCAGCGGAGCTGTCGGACTAGCGGGGGTAGAGACCCAGTACTTC. Encoded protein: CASSGAVGLAGVETQYF.

This rearrangement joins TRBV29-1 to TRBJ1-2; 7 bases fit TRBD1. The CDR3 has 13 amino acids. The J segment lost 1 base and the V segment lost 7 bases, leaving 6 bases of the junction unmatched. From germline, CDR1 is SQVTM and CDR2 ANQGSEA. This CDR3 reads CSANRDSNYGYTF. In DNA form, the CDR3 reads TGCAGCGCCAACCGGGACAGTAACTATGGCTACACCTTC.

The chain combines TRBV6-2 or TRBV6-3 with TRBJ1-5, with a weak D call TRBD1 (5 bases). The CDR3 loop spans 14 amino acids. Per germline, CDR1 MNHEY and CDR2 SVGEGT. The V and J ends lost 3 bases and 6 bases respectively, with 12 bases between them. CDR3 sequence (DNA): TGTGCCAGCAGTTATATTCAGGGCGGTCAGCCCCAGCATTTT. Protein product: CASSYIQGGQPQHF.

For the CDR3, the DNA is TGTGCCAGCACCGACACCCCTTGGGGGGGCCAAGAGACCCAGTACTTC. This gives the protein CASTDTPWGGQETQYF. J is TRBJ2-5 and V is TRBV9, with 7 positions matching TRBD2. Germline values: CDR1 SGDLS, CDR2 YYNGEE. Unmatched junction bases numbered 12, after V lost 6 bases and J lost 1 base. The CDR3 extends over 16 amino acids.

The chain carries TRBV7-2 and TRBJ2-5; possibly TRBD2 for D (5 bases). The germline V gene encodes CDR1 SGHTA and CDR2 FQGNSA. This CDR3 spans 14 amino acids. V was pared by 0 bases and J by 5 bases, with 10 bases between. The CDR3 protein is CASSLAGSLETQYF. The CDR3 DNA reads as TGTGCCAGCAGCTTAGCGGGGAGTTTGGAGACCCAGTACTTC. The full variable domain, with the rest looked up from reference TRBV7-2 and TRBJ2-5, is GAGVSQSPSNKVTEKGKDVELRCDPISGHTALYWYRQSLGQGLEFLIYFQGNSAPDKSGLPSDRFSAERTGGSVSTLTIQRTQQEDSAVYLCASSLAGSLETQYFGPGTRLLVL.

The chain has TRBV5-4 and TRBJ1-4, with a possible D match to TRBD1 (6 bases). Germline loops: CDR1 SGHNT, CDR2 YYREEE (reference sequence). The CDR3 sequence is 16 residues long. Trimming cost V 4 bases and J 0 bases, with 13 bases left between them. The CDR3 region is CASSQGSSTTNEKLFF. In DNA form, the CDR3 reads TGTGCCAGCAGCCAGGGGTCCTCGACAACTAATGAAAAACTGTTTTTT.

This clone was detected once. The rearrangement links TRBV12-3 or TRBV12-4 to TRBJ1-3, with TRBD1 as a possible D gene (6 bases). Trimming pared 2 bases from V and 9 bases from J, leaving 11 bases between. The CDR3 is 13 residues long. The CDR3 protein is CASSLRQEPTIYF. The CDR3 DNA reads as TGTGCCAGCAGTTTACGACAGGAACCCACCATATATTTT.

The CDR3 is CASSPPRGLGGNTIYF. The DNA for the CDR3 is TGTGCCAGCTCACCACCAAGGGGCTTAGGTGGAAACACCATATATTTT. The genes are TRBV18 and TRBJ1-3, with D perhaps matching TRBD1 (5 bases). V lost 0 bases, J lost 3 bases, and 12 bases lay in between. This CDR3 spans 16 amino acids. Germline V lookup: CDR1 KGHSH, CDR2 LQKENI.

This chain joins TRBV19 and TRBJ1-6; D may be TRBD1 (5 bases). The germline CDR1 and CDR2 sequences are LNHDA and SQIVND (reference sequence). CDR3 length: 16 residues. Trimming left V 0 bases short and J 6 bases short, with 12 bases between. The CDR3 region is CASSIDRQGLNSPLHF. The CDR3 nucleotides are TGTGCCAGTAGTATAGATAGGCAGGGCCTTAATTCACCCCTCCACTTT.

This chain joins TRBV28 and TRBJ2-3, with a tentative D call TRBD2 (6 bases). Trimming pared 10 bases from V and 0 bases from J, leaving 17 bases between. CDR1 and CDR2 from the germline V gene are MDHEN and SYDVKM. CDR3 size: 15 residues. For the CDR3, the DNA is TGTGCCACCCAGCGGCGGGATTCTAGCACAGATACGCAGTATTTT. Its protein is CATQRRDSSTDTQYF.

This clone was seen only a few times. The chain has TRBV9 and TRBJ2-1, with TRBD2 as a possible D gene (6 bases). V gave up 4 bases and J gave up 3 bases, with 14 bases separating them. The CDR3 runs 15 residues. Germline assignment: CDR1 SGDLS and CDR2 YYNGEE. The CDR3 nucleotides are TGTGCCAGCAGCCCCTCCGGGGGTGTCTACAATGAGCAGTTCTTC. It codes for CASSPSGGVYNEQFF.